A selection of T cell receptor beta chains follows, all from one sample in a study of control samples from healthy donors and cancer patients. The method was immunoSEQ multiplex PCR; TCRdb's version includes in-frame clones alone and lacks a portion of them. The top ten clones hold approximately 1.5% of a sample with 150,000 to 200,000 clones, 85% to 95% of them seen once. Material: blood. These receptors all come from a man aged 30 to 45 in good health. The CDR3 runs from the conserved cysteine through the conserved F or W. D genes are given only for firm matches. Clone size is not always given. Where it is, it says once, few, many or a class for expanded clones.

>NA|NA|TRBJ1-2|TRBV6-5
CASRPDLYGYTF
TGTGCCAGCAGACCTGACCTCTATGGCTACACCTTC
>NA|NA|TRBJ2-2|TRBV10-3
CAIMSRERTGELFF
TGTGCCATCATGTCACGGGAGCGAACCGGGGAGCTGTTTTTT
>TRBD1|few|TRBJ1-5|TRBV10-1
CASSGQGAFNQPQHF
TGCGCCAGCAGTGGACAGGGGGCCTTCAATCAGCCCCAGCATTTT
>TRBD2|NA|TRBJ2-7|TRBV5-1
CASSLELADTYEQYF
TGCGCCAGCAGCTTGGAGCTAGCGGACACCTACGAGCAGTACTTC
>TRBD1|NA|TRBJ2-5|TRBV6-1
CASSDRGRVETQYF
TGTGCCAGCAGTGACAGGGGGCGGGTAGAGACCCAGTACTTC
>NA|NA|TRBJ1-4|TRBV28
CASSLGDQANYEKLFF
TGTGCCAGCAGTTTAGGGGACCAAGCGAACTATGAAAAACTGTTTTTT
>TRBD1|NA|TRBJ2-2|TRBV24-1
CATSGDRGQTGELFF
TGTGCCACCAGTGGCGACAGGGGGCAAACCGGGGAGCTGTTTTTT
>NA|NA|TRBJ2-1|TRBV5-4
CASSFSGGLNEQFF
TGTGCCAGCAGCTTCTCAGGGGGACTCAATGAGCAGTTCTTC
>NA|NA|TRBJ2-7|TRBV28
CASSFWQGSYEQYF
TGTGCCAGCAGTTTTTGGCAGGGCTCCTACGAGCAGTACTTC
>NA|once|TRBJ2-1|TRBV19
CASSLATSYNEQFF
TGTGCCAGTAGTTTGGCTACATCTTACAATGAGCAGTTCTTC
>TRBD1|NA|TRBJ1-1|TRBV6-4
CASSADGTGVAFF
TGTGCCAGCAGTGCCGACGGGACAGGGGTTGCTTTCTTT
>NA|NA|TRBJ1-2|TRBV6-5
CASREDGNVGGYTF
TGTGCCAGCAGGGAGGATGGGAATGTCGGTGGCTACACCTTC
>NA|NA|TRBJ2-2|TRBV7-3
CASSQNLALTGELFF
TGTGCCAGCAGCCAGAATCTGGCGCTAACCGGGGAGCTGTTTTTT
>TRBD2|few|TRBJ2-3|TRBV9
CASSQDGDASGADTQYF
TGTGCCAGCAGCCAGGACGGAGATGCTAGCGGAGCAGATACGCAGTATTTT
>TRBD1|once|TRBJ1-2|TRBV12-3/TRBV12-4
CASKQGLGYTF
TGTGCCAGCAAACAGGGGTTGGGCTACACCTTC
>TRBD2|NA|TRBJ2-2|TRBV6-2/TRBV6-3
CASSYSFLAGFTGELFF
TGTGCCAGCAGTTACTCGTTCCTAGCGGGGTTCACCGGGGAGCTGTTTTTT
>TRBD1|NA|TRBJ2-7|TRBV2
CASNSRDRGLYEQYF
TGTGCCAGCAACTCGCGGGACAGGGGCCTCTACGAGCAGTACTTC
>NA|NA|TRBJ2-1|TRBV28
CASSFSRAGPWGASEFF
TGTGCCAGCAGTTTTTCCCGGGCTGGGCCTTGGGGGGCAAGCGAGTTCTTC
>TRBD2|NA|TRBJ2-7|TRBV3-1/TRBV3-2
CASSRPAGEPPYEQYF
TGTGCCAGCAGCCGCCCCGCGGGGGAGCCCCCCTACGAGCAGTACTTC
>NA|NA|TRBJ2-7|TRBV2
CASSERSAYYEQYF
TGTGCCAGCAGTGAAAGGAGCGCTTACTACGAGCAGTACTTC
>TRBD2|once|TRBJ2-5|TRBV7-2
CASSLGLAGGRETQYF
TGTGCCAGCAGCTTAGGACTAGCGGGGGGGCGTGAGACCCAGTACTTC
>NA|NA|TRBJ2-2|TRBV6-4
CASTAEGGGGRTGELFF
TGTGCCAGCACCGCCGAAGGGGGCGGGGGGCGGACCGGGGAGCTGTTTTTT
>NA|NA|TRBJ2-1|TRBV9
CASSVGGAQSNEQFF
TGTGCCAGCAGCGTAGGAGGGGCCCAAAGCAATGAGCAGTTCTTC
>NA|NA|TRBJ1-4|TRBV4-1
CASSQEEGMIEKLFF
TGCGCCAGCAGCCAAGAGGAGGGGATGATTGAAAAACTGTTTTTT
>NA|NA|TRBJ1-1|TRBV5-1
CASSPEPYTEAFF
TGCGCCAGCAGCCCCGAGCCTTACACTGAAGCTTTCTTT
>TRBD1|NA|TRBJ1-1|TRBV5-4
CASTRKGQGGTEAFF
TGTGCCAGCACCCGTAAGGGACAGGGCGGCACTGAAGCTTTCTTT